This record covers a single TCR beta chain. The data are from a study of blood T cell repertoires in COVID-19. In the authors' workflow: Estimation of nucleated cell counts relied on the amplification of reference gene primers. Produced via immunoSEQ multiplex PCR; TCRdb's table is partial and in-frame only. The V and J calls and clone size were taken over from that table, and D and trimming were inferred from the DNA. The sample comprises fewer than 45,000 clones, 80% of which are singletons, and roughly 19% rests with the top ten. This CDR3 is built from 12 residues. Germline lookup yields CDR1 WSHSY and CDR2 SAAADI. V lost 7 bases and J 9 bases, leaving 13 bases between the germline ends.

This sequence joins TRBV10-2 and TRBJ2-1; D perhaps matches TRBD2 (7 bases). Material for sequencing was peripheral blood. This receptor was taken from a man in his sixties or seventies with acute or convalescent COVID-19. For the CDR3, the DNA is TGCGCCAGCAAAGGGGGGGCAGGTGAGCAGTTCTTC. Protein sequence: CASKGGAGEQFF.